This T cell receptor (beta chain) was retrieved from a study of blood T cell repertoires in COVID-19. Study in general: The United States, Italy and Spain were the sources of the acute and convalescent COVID-19 samples.

Repertoires were generated with immunoSEQ multiplex PCR, while TCRdb's copy carries only in-frame clones and drops some. Of roughly 200,000 clones listed, around 85% are singletons. Patients from Seattle were sampled longitudinally, starting during active infection. The CDR3 consists of 14 residues. From germline, CDR1 is LNHDA and CDR2 SQIVND (reference sequence). The J segment lost 4 bases and the V segment lost 3 bases, leaving 4 bases of the junction unmatched. The sequence derives from a person aged 70 to 85 with COVID-19, enrolled during active disease. J is TRBJ2-5 and V is TRBV19; 8 bases line up with TRBD2. What was sequenced was peripheral blood. CDR3 bases: TGTGCCAGTAGTATCACTAGCGGCGGAGAGACCCAGTACTTC. This sequence encodes CASSITSGGETQYF.